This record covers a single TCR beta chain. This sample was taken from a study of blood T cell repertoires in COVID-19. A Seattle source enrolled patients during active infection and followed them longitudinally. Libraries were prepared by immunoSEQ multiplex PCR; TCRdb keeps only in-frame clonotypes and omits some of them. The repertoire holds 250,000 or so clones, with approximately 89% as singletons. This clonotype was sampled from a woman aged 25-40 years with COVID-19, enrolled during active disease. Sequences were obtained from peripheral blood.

CDR3 residues: CSVDFDFDTQYF. The CDR3 nucleotides are TGCAGCGTTGACTTTGACTTCGATACGCAGTATTTT. This rearrangement joins TRBV29-1 to TRBJ2-3; no definite D call. Trimming cost V 3 bases and J 6 bases, with 10 bases left between them. Per germline, CDR1 SQVTM and CDR2 ANQGSEA. This CDR3 is 12 amino acids long.